The 23 T cell receptor beta chains in this list originate from one sample, sequenced in a study of glioma-infiltrating T cells after dendritic cell vaccination. Clones were read by immunoSEQ multiplex PCR, and TCRdb kept only the in-frame ones, dropping some. Of approximately 64,000 clones listed, 82% are singletons. The sequencing here drew on blood, taken before dendritic cell vaccination. The receptor source for this set is a human donor with glioblastoma.

This chain links TRBV5-1 with TRBJ2-7, with D possibly matching TRBD2 (6 bases). The CDR3 totals 12 residues. From germline, CDR1 is SGHRS and CDR2 YFSETQ. V was clipped by 8 bases and J by 5 bases, with 14 bases between them. Here the CDR3 DNA reads TGCGCCAGTCGGCGGGAACCCCACGAGCAGTACTTC. This encodes CASRREPHEQYF.

This clone was picked up one time. V and J are TRBV27 and TRBJ1-1; a weak D match, TRBD1 (6 bases). There are 13 residues in the CDR3. The ends were cut back, 2 bases at V and 5 bases at J, with 9 bases in the middle. Germline V gene data show CDR1 as MNHEY and CDR2 as SMNVEV (reference sequence). Here the CDR3 reads CASSLTRGTEAFF. The CDR3 DNA is TGTGCCAGCAGTTTAACCAGGGGTACTGAAGCTTTCTTT.

The rearrangement joins TRBV11-2 to TRBJ2-1; tentatively, D is TRBD1 (6 bases). CDR3 length: 13 amino acids. CDR1 and CDR2 from the germline V gene are SGHAT and FQNNGV. V lost 4 bases, J lost 4 bases, and 8 bases lay in between. The CDR3 reads CASSSTGYNEQFF. The CDR3 DNA sequence: TGTGCCAGCAGCTCCACAGGGTACAATGAGCAGTTCTTC.

This clone was seen more than once but under ten times. V gene TRBV28 combines with J gene TRBJ1-3; D gene uncertain. V shed 7 bases and J shed 0 bases, with 10 bases lying between them. Germline V gene sequence: CDR1 MDHEN, CDR2 SYDVKM. The CDR3 extends over 14 amino acids. The chain's CDR3 is CASIPSLSGNTIYF. The CDR3 bases are TGTGCCAGCATCCCCAGTCTCTCTGGAAACACCATATATTTT.

The chain carries TRBV4-2 and TRBJ2-7; the match to TRBD1 covers 12 bases. V was clipped by 4 bases and J by 5 bases; unmatched bases: 9. This CDR3 is 16 amino acids long. In germline, CDR1 is LGHNA, CDR2 YNFKEQ. DNA of the CDR3: TGTGCCAGCAGCCCCTTACGGGGGACAGGGGGCCACGAGCAGTACTTC. Its protein is CASSPLRGTGGHEQYF.

Turning to this clone: The junction shows a germline mismatch at one end, possibly a read error. V gene TRBV7-7 combines with J gene TRBJ2-2, with TRBD1 as a possible D gene (5 bases). CDR3 length: 13 amino acids. Germline values: CDR1 SSHAT, CDR2 FNYEAQ (reference sequence). For the CDR3, the DNA is TGTGCTAGCAGTCGCAGGGTGTCCGGGGAGCTGTTTTTT. Translating gives CASSRRVSGELFF.

The J gene is TRBJ2-1, the V gene TRBV5-6, with D unresolved. Germline V gene sequence: CDR1 SGHDT, CDR2 YYEEEE. V dropped 4 bases and J dropped 4 bases, with 9 bases sitting between them. This CDR3 spans 13 amino acids. The CDR3 loop is CASSIDRYNEQFF. Here the CDR3 DNA reads TGTGCCAGCAGCATAGATCGGTACAATGAGCAGTTCTTC.

The chain is built from TRBV5-1 and TRBJ2-2; 8 bases agree with TRBD2. Trimming removed 3 bases from V and 4 bases from J; junction bases left unmatched: 8. The CDR3 contains 16 residues. The germline CDR1 and CDR2 sequences are SGHRS and YFSETQ. The chain's CDR3 is CASSSRLASPTGELFF. CDR3 nucleotide sequence: TGCGCCAGCAGCTCCCGACTAGCGAGTCCCACCGGGGAGCTGTTTTTT.

The V and J genes are TRBV6-4 and TRBJ2-1; D ambiguous. The CDR3 sequence is 15 residues long. Germline V gene data show CDR1 as MRHNA and CDR2 as SNTAGT. V lost 8 bases and J 0 bases, leaving 14 bases between the germline ends. The CDR3 sequence is CASSPLSGSYNEQFF. The CDR3 coding sequence is TGTGCCAGCTCCCCCTTGTCGGGCTCCTACAATGAGCAGTTCTTC.

The chain has TRBV19 and TRBJ1-5; 7 bases fit TRBD1. V lost 5 bases to trimming and J lost 5 bases; unmatched junction nucleotides: 15. The CDR3 has 17 residues. From germline, CDR1 is LNHDA and CDR2 SQIVND (reference sequence). The CDR3 here is CASSHPPGTDIDQPQHF. The DNA of the CDR3 is TGTGCCAGTAGTCACCCCCCCGGGACAGACATAGATCAGCCCCAGCATTTT.

CDR3 sequence: CASSQEGSGGQVTDTQYF. In DNA, the CDR3 is TGCGCCAGCAGCCAAGAGGGGAGCGGGGGGCAGGTCACAGATACGCAGTATTTT. The rearrangement joins TRBV4-1 to TRBJ2-3; the match to TRBD2 covers 9 bases. V lost 0 bases, J lost 2 bases, and 9 bases stayed unmatched. The CDR3 is 18 residues long. Germline V gene lookup returns CDR1 MGHRA and CDR2 YSYEKL.

The chain has TRBV5-5 and TRBJ1-2; D is unresolved. The CDR3 loop spans 13 amino acids. CDR1 and CDR2 (germline): SGHKS, YYEKEE (reference sequence). Trimming left V 4 bases short and J 3 bases short, with 10 bases between. The CDR3 protein is CASSLAADYGYTF. Written as DNA, the CDR3 is TGTGCCAGCAGCCTGGCCGCAGACTATGGCTACACCTTC.

This clone came up once. This same CDR3 is encoded by further DNA sequences in the sample. The chain is built from TRBV5-1 and TRBJ1-1; D perhaps matches TRBD1 (5 bases). The V and J ends lost 2 bases and 1 base respectively, with 6 bases between them. The CDR3 contains 13 residues. Germline V gene lookup returns CDR1 SGHRS and CDR2 YFSETQ. CDR3 residues: CASSFQGNTEAFF. Written as DNA, the CDR3 is TGCGCCAGCAGCTTTCAGGGGAACACTGAAGCTTTCTTT.

CDR3 sequence (DNA): TGTGCCAGCAGCTCTCTTGACAGGGGATGGCTCGATACGCAGTATTTT. Translated, it gives CASSSLDRGWLDTQYF. This chain joins TRBV27 and TRBJ2-3; 8 bases fit TRBD1. The germline V gene encodes CDR1 MNHEY and CDR2 SMNVEV (reference sequence). V gave up 6 bases and J gave up 6 bases; unmatched junction bases: 14. The CDR3 totals 16 residues.

This clone occurred a few times. This chain links TRBV30 with TRBJ2-3; a weak D match, TRBD2 (7 bases). This CDR3 is 14 amino acids long. CDR1 GTSNPN and CDR2 SVGIG come from the germline V gene (reference sequence). V was trimmed by 2 bases and J by 5 bases, leaving 14 bases between them. CDR3 nucleotides: TGTGCCTGGAGTTTAGGGGGGGGTGAAGATACGCAGTATTTT. The encoded protein is CAWSLGGGEDTQYF.

The rearrangement uses TRBV11-3 and TRBJ2-5; 7 bases are shared with TRBD2. Germline V lookup: CDR1 SGHNT, CDR2 YENEEA. The junction had 11 bases not matched to a gene; V was cut back by 5 bases and J by 5 bases. CDR3 size: 15 residues. The chain's CDR3 is CASSPGWGGFETQYF. CDR3 in DNA: TGTGCCAGCAGCCCTGGTTGGGGGGGGTTTGAGACCCAGTACTTC.

This chain links TRBV6-5 with TRBJ2-7; 7 nucleotides line up with TRBD1. The trim removed 1 base at V and 6 bases at J, leaving 9 bases unmatched. The CDR3 contains 15 residues. The germline V gene encodes CDR1 MNHEY and CDR2 SVGAGI. For the CDR3, the DNA is TGTGCCAGCAGTTACTTCCGACAGGGAATCGGCGAGCAGTACTTC. Its translation: CASSYFRQGIGEQYF.

The chain uses TRBV5-4 and TRBJ2-5; D call uncertain. CDR3 length: 14 amino acids. Germline CDR1 SGHNT, CDR2 YYREEE (reference sequence). V was clipped by 4 bases and J by 4 bases, with 14 bases between them. CDR3 nucleotide sequence: TGTGCCAGCAGCCCTTTGGCTAGACCAGAGACCCAGTACTTC. As protein: CASSPLARPETQYF.

The rearrangement joins TRBV11-2 to TRBJ1-1; 7 nucleotides line up with TRBD1. The V gene's germline CDR1 is SGHAT and CDR2 FQNNGV. Losses at the gene ends were 4 bases for V and 8 bases for J; bases not matched to a gene: 7. The CDR3 length is 13 residues. Here the CDR3 reads CASSWDSSVEAFF. The CDR3 bases are TGTGCCAGCAGCTGGGACAGCTCAGTAGAAGCTTTCTTT.

V and J are TRBV25-1 and TRBJ1-3; weak D call: TRBD1 (5 bases). The V gene lost 7 bases and the J gene lost 2 bases, with 9 bases spanning the gap. The CDR3 covers 13 residues. Germline V lookup: CDR1 MGHDK, CDR2 SYGVNS. The CDR3 here is CASIGHAGNTIYF. CDR3 in DNA: TGTGCCAGCATTGGACATGCTGGAAACACCATATATTTT.

The genes are TRBV4-1 and TRBJ1-2, with 7 bases matching TRBD1. V lost 0 bases, J lost 8 bases, and 6 bases stayed unmatched. This CDR3 is 14 amino acids long. Germline V gives CDR1 MGHRA, CDR2 YSYEKL. CDR3 in amino acids: CASSQERTGGGYTF. CDR3 coding DNA: TGCGCCAGCAGCCAAGAGAGGACAGGTGGCGGCTACACCTTC.

V gene TRBV18 combines with J gene TRBJ2-5; TRBD2 agrees at 11 bases. V gave up 1 base and J gave up 4 bases; unmatched junction bases: 11. The CDR3 runs to 18 residues. Germline-derived CDR1 and CDR2 are KGHSH and LQKENI. CDR3 sequence reads: CASSPQQGLAGGRETQYF. The CDR3 DNA is TGTGCCAGCTCACCACAACAAGGGCTAGCGGGGGGAAGAGAGACCCAGTACTTC.

This chain links TRBV7-2 with TRBJ2-4; possibly TRBD2 for D (7 bases). The CDR3 loop spans 18 amino acids. The V gene lost 1 base and the J gene lost 3 bases, with 19 bases spanning the gap. Germline CDR1 SGHTA, CDR2 FQGNSA. The CDR3, as DNA: TGTGCCAGCAGCTTAGAGGGGTTATGGGGGGGGCTCAAAAACATTCAGTACTTC. Translating it yields CASSLEGLWGGLKNIQYF.